This T cell receptor beta chain was captured in a study of spatial heterogeneity in lung cancer. Study results and limitations: Ubiquitous expanded TCR counts tracked ubiquitous nonsynonymous mutations, and regional counts tracked regional ones. Tumoral mutation counts were tracked by counts of expanded intratumoral alpha and beta TCRs.

This clonotype was counted at least ten times. What it binds is not known. The CDR3 has 14 amino acids. Trimming shortened V by 5 bases and J by 7 bases, and 15 bases separated the two germline ends. Germline lookup yields CDR1 SNHLY and CDR2 FYNNEI. As for time point: sample taken at primary tumor resection. Frozen PBMC, nontumor lung or tumor provided whole RNA, which was sequenced unsorted. One entry per CDR3 protein results from TCRdb running MiXCR on the 5' RACE reads. The repertoire has about 13,000 distinct CDR3 sequences, around 6% of them found once; the top ten carry roughly 11%. The V and J genes are TRBV2 and TRBJ1-5; no reliable D call. This receptor was obtained from a female donor with early-stage non-small cell lung cancer. This specimen was lung tumor tissue, taken at surgery. CDR3 sequence (DNA): TGTGCCAGCAGTCTGGGAAGGCGAAGGCAGCCCCAGCATTTT. It specifies CASSLGRRRQPQHF.